A single sample gave rise to the 24 T cell receptor beta chains below, sequenced in a study of blood T cells in healthy people across ages. Alongside a J-beta primer mix, a sample-barcoded 5' primer served in a second PCR lasting 7 to 11 cycles. TCRdb called the 5' RACE reads again in MiXCR, with one record for every CDR3 protein. The repertoire has about 670,000 distinct CDR3 sequences, approximately 40% of them found once; the top ten carry roughly 30%. The sample was blood. These receptors originate from an elderly man in good health.

This clonotype was seen a few times. The V and J genes are TRBV20-1 and TRBJ1-6; D may be TRBD1 (5 bases). From germline, CDR1 is DFQATT and CDR2 SNEGSKA (reference sequence). Trimming removed 6 bases at V and 4 bases at J, with 10 bases between. This CDR3 is 13 amino acids long. The CDR3 bases are TGCAGTGCCGGCCCAGGGTATAATTCACCCCTCCACTTT. This codes for CSAGPGYNSPLHF.

In regard to this clonotype: A read error is possible here, since a much larger clone lies one base away. CDR3 protein: CASSYPNEQYF. For the CDR3, the DNA is TGTGCCAGCAGTTACCCGAACGAGCAGTACTTC. The chain combines TRBV6-2 or TRBV6-3 with TRBJ2-7, with unresolved D. V was shortened by 2 bases and J by 5 bases, with 4 bases between the two germline ends. CDR1 and CDR2 (germline): MNHEY, SVGEGT. The CDR3 totals 11 residues.

This clonotype has ten or more counts. J is TRBJ2-4 and V is TRBV29-1; TRBD1 or TRBD2 may be the D gene (5 bases each). The V gene lost 4 bases and the J gene lost 8 bases, with 12 bases spanning the gap. The CDR3 spans 12 residues. Germline CDR1 reads SQVTM; CDR2 reads ANQGSEA. Here the CDR3 DNA reads TGCAGCGTTGTCATTTTGGGGGACATTCAGTACTTC. Protein sequence: CSVVILGDIQYF.

The V call is TRBV28, the J call TRBJ1-2; D is unresolved. Germline V gene data show CDR1 as MDHEN and CDR2 as SYDVKM. The V and J ends lost 4 bases and 4 bases respectively, with 7 bases between them. The CDR3 runs 12 residues. Here the CDR3 DNA reads TGTGCCAGCAGTTCCCTGGGCTATGGCTACACCTTC. This encodes CASSSLGYGYTF.

V and J are TRBV4-2 and TRBJ1-6; 9 nucleotides agree with TRBD1. Unmatched junction bases numbered 7, after V lost 2 bases and J lost 5 bases. This CDR3 has 17 amino acids. From germline, CDR1 is LGHNA and CDR2 YNFKEQ. In DNA, the CDR3 is TGTGCCAGCAGCCAACCGGGACAGGGTGGAGATAATTCACCCCTCCACTTT. It is translated as CASSQPGQGGDNSPLHF.

The chain uses TRBV6-5 and TRBJ2-5, with a weak D call TRBD1 (6 bases). The V gene lost 4 bases and the J gene lost 5 bases, with 17 bases spanning the gap. Germline CDR1 and CDR2: MNHEY and SVGAGI. The CDR3 runs 15 residues. CDR3 DNA sequence: TGTGCCAGCAGTTTAACTATGGGGGCCCGGGAGACCCAGTACTTC. Translation: CASSLTMGARETQYF.

The rearrangement uses TRBV11-2 and TRBJ2-1; a possible D gene is TRBD2 (6 bases). This CDR3 contains 15 residues. V lost 3 bases, J lost 7 bases, and 16 bases lay in between. The germline V gene has CDR1 SGHAT and CDR2 FQNNGV. The CDR3 nucleotides are TGTGCCAGCAGCTTCCGATACACAGCGGGTAATGAGCAGTTCTTC. It translates to CASSFRYTAGNEQFF.

This clonotype was counted a few times. The chain employs TRBV7-2 and TRBJ1-2; 8 positions match TRBD1. The CDR3 is 14 amino acids. Germline V lookup: CDR1 SGHTA, CDR2 FQGNSA. Losses at the gene ends were 5 bases for V and 6 bases for J; bases not matched to a gene: 8. CDR3 in DNA: TGTGCCAGCAGCGACTACCAGGGGGCCGATGGCTACACCTTC. This gives the protein CASSDYQGADGYTF. Full variable domain (rest looked up from reference TRBV7-2 and TRBJ1-2): GAGVSQSPSNKVTEKGKDVELRCDPISGHTALYWYRQSLGQGLEFLIYFQGNSAPDKSGLPSDRFSAERTGGSVSTLTIQRTQQEDSAVYLCASSDYQGADGYTFGSGTRLTVV.

This clonotype was detected a few times. The J gene is TRBJ1-4, the V gene TRBV5-5, with D possibly being TRBD1 (6 bases). The CDR3 length is 14 residues. Germline-derived CDR1 and CDR2 are SGHKS and YYEKEE (reference sequence). With 1 base removed from V and 4 bases from J, the gap between germline ends came to 8 bases. DNA for the CDR3: TGTGCCAGCAGCTTGTCAGGGGTTAATGAAAAACTGTTTTTT. Translation gives CASSLSGVNEKLFF.

Of note for this clonotype: At one end, the junction sequence differs from germline, possibly due to a read error. The chain is built from TRBV7-3 and TRBJ2-5; D tentatively reads TRBD1 or TRBD2 (5 bases each). Germline V gene lookup returns CDR1 SGHTA and CDR2 FQGTGA. The length of the CDR3 is 14 residues. The CDR3 protein is CACSLAGSQETQYF. CDR3 in DNA: TGTGCCTGCAGCTTAGCAGGGAGCCAAGAGACCCAGTACTTC.

Note on this clonotype: Mismatch with germline at one junction end may stem from a read error. The CDR3 loop is CATSREETQYF. CDR3 DNA sequence: TGTGCCACCAGTAGAGAAGAGACCCAGTACTTC. The chain recombines TRBV15 with TRBJ2-5, with D unclear. The CDR3 contains 11 residues. The V gene's germline CDR1 is LNHNV and CDR2 YYDKDF (reference sequence).

V usage is TRBV2 and J usage is TRBJ2-2; D is perhaps TRBD1 or TRBD2 (5 bases each). The germline CDR1 and CDR2 sequences are SNHLY and FYNNEI. This CDR3 contains 14 residues. The ends were cut back, 6 bases at V and 3 bases at J, with 11 bases in the middle. CDR3 loop: CASRGDGDTGELFF. The CDR3 nucleotides read TGTGCCAGCAGGGGGGACGGAGACACCGGGGAGCTGTTTTTT.

The sample holds a few counts of this clonotype. The gene calls are TRBV5-1 and TRBJ2-5; TRBD1 matches 7 bases. CDR1 and CDR2 (germline): SGHRS, YFSETQ. The CDR3 covers 15 residues. Unmatched junction bases numbered 4, after V lost 1 base and J lost 1 base. CDR3 residues: CASSLLQGLQETQYF. The CDR3, as DNA: TGCGCCAGCAGCTTGTTACAGGGGCTCCAAGAGACCCAGTACTTC. The full variable domain, its missing parts supplied by reference TRBV5-1 and TRBJ2-5, is KAGVTQTPRYLIKTRGQQVTLSCSPISGHRSVSWYQQTPGQGLQFLFEYFSETQRNKGNFPGRFSGRQFSNSRSEMNVSTLELGDSALYLCASSLLQGLQETQYFGPGTRLLVL.

Concerning this clonotype: This may be a read error, as it is one base from a much larger clone. V gene TRBV20-1 combines with J gene TRBJ2-3; 7 nucleotides agree with TRBD2. The CDR3 has 16 residues. The germline V gene encodes CDR1 DFQATT and CDR2 SNEGSKA (reference sequence). The V and J ends lost 5 bases and 1 base, in that order; junction bases with no gene match: 12. CDR3: CSASGTTRTGTDTQYF. The CDR3 DNA reads as TGCAGTGCTTCCGGGACTACAAGAACCGGCACAGATACGCAGTATTTT.

The J gene is TRBJ2-7, the V gene TRBV3-1; D perhaps matches TRBD1 (6 bases). The CDR3 spans 16 residues. V was clipped by 8 bases and J by 0 bases, with 20 bases between them. Germline lookup yields CDR1 LGHDT and CDR2 YNNKEL (reference sequence). CDR3 region: CASSRNHQGLSYEQYF. In DNA form, the CDR3 reads TGTGCCAGCTCCCGAAACCATCAGGGGCTCTCCTACGAGCAGTACTTC.

The V and J genes are TRBV6-2 or TRBV6-3 and TRBJ2-2; 7 positions match TRBD1. This CDR3 has 15 residues. From germline, CDR1 is MNHEY and CDR2 SVGEGT. V gave up 2 bases and J gave up 4 bases; unmatched junction bases: 4. This CDR3 is CASSYLRGSTGELFF. As DNA, the CDR3 is TGTGCCAGCAGTTACCTCAGGGGGAGCACCGGGGAGCTGTTTTTT.

The sample holds a few counts of this clonotype. The genes are TRBV29-1 and TRBJ2-5; 7 nucleotides agree with TRBD2. The CDR3 spans 13 residues. CDR1 and CDR2 from the germline V gene are SQVTM and ANQGSEA. V lost 3 bases, J lost 4 bases, and 5 bases stayed unmatched. The CDR3, as DNA: TGCAGCGTTGACGGGGGGTCGAGAGAGACCCAGTACTTC. It codes for CSVDGGSRETQYF. Variable domain in full (rest from reference TRBV29-1 and TRBJ2-5): SAVISQKPSRDICQRGTSLTIQCQVDSQVTMMFWYRQQPGQSLTLIATANQGSEATYESGFVIDKFPISRPNLTFSTLTVSNMSPEDSSIYLCSVDGGSRETQYFGPGTRLLVL.

The V gene is TRBV28, the J gene TRBJ2-1; no reliable D call. V lost 5 bases, J lost 0 bases, and 11 bases lay in between. The V gene's germline CDR1 is MDHEN and CDR2 SYDVKM. This CDR3 region has 15 residues. Here the CDR3 reads CASSPHQLSYNEQFF. The CDR3 DNA sequence: TGTGCCAGCAGTCCCCACCAGCTCTCCTACAATGAGCAGTTCTTC.

In its sample, this clonotype was seen many times. V usage is TRBV27 and J usage is TRBJ2-3; D unclear. Trimming left V 6 bases short and J 0 bases short, with 7 bases between. The length of the CDR3 is 13 residues. CDR1 and CDR2 from the germline V gene are MNHEY and SMNVEV (reference sequence). For the CDR3, the DNA is TGTGCCAGCAGGGAAGGGAGCACAGATACGCAGTATTTT. Amino acid sequence: CASREGSTDTQYF.

Ten or more counts support this clonotype. The V gene is TRBV4-1, the J gene TRBJ2-5; a possible D gene is TRBD2 (5 bases). Deletions cut 4 bases from V and 5 bases from J, with 17 bases between. CDR3 length: 15 amino acids. Per the germline V gene, CDR1 is MGHRA and CDR2 is YSYEKL. The CDR3 DNA reads as TGCGCCAGCAGCCCGGAGGACTCCCCGAGGGAGACCCAGTACTTC. This sequence encodes CASSPEDSPRETQYF.

As for this clonotype: One junction end does not reproduce the germline sequence, and a read error may be involved. The J gene is TRBJ1-4, the V gene TRBV29-1; perhaps TRBD1 as D (5 bases). There are 15 residues in the CDR3. Germline loops: CDR1 SQVTM, CDR2 ANQGSEA. The DNA of the CDR3 is TGCGGCGTCACCGGAACAGGTGCAACTAATGAAAAACTGTTTTTT. Translating it yields CGVTGTGATNEKLFF.

This clonotype was picked up many times. The rearrangement links TRBV4-3 to TRBJ2-7, with no clear D. The CDR3 extends over 15 amino acids. CDR1 and CDR2 (germline): LGHNA, YSLEER. V gave up 5 bases and J gave up 1 base, with 15 bases separating them. The CDR3 DNA follows: TGCGCCAGCAGCGGGCAGCACCGAATGTCCTACGAGCAGTACTTC. Amino acids: CASSGQHRMSYEQYF.

The chain combines TRBV28 with TRBJ2-4, with 8 bases that match TRBD1. The DNA end lines up better with TRBJ2-7; the J call may be wrong. The CDR3 has 14 residues. Germline CDR1 reads MDHEN; CDR2 reads SYDVKM. CDR3: CASSPRGPRYEQYF. The CDR3 nucleotides read TGTGCCAGCAGCCCCAGGGGGCCTAGGTACGAGCAGTACTTC.

V and J are TRBV20-1 and TRBJ1-6, with D uncertain. Trimming stripped 5 bases from V and 7 bases from J, with 12 bases between. The length of the CDR3 is 13 residues. Germline CDR1 is DFQATT and CDR2 is SNEGSKA (reference sequence). The DNA for the CDR3 is TGCAGTGCTCCTAGAGGGTCCAATTCACCCCTCCACTTT. Translation: CSAPRGSNSPLHF.